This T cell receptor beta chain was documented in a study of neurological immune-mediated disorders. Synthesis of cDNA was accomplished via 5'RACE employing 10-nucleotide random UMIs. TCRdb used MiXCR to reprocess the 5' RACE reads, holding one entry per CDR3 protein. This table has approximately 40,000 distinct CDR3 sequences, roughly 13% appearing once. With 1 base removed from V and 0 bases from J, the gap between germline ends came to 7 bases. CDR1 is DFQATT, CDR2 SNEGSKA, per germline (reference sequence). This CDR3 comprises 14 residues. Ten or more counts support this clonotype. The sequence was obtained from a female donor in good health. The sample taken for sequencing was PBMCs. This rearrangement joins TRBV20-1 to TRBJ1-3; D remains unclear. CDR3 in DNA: TGCAGTGCTAGAGGCAGTTCCTCTGGAAACACCATATATTTT. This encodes CSARGSSSGNTIYF.